The 15 T cell receptor beta chains below were found in one sample sequenced in a study of blood T cell repertoires in COVID-19. Measured with immunoSEQ multiplex PCR; TCRdb has only the in-frame clones, and not every one. The repertoire consists of 250,000 to 300,000 clones, with around 91% occurring once and the leading ten covering approximately 2.3%. The sample consisted of peripheral blood. The source is a woman in her sixties or seventies with COVID-19, enrolled during active disease.

V usage is TRBV5-5 and J usage is TRBJ1-4; D is ambiguous. Germline CDR1 SGHKS, CDR2 YYEKEE (reference sequence). CDR3 size: 14 residues. Trimming left V 0 bases short and J 4 bases short, with 7 bases between. The CDR3 protein is CASSLELYNEKLFF. The CDR3 nucleotides are TGTGCCAGCAGCTTGGAACTGTATAATGAAAAACTGTTTTTT.

V and J are TRBV5-1 and TRBJ2-1; 7 bases match TRBD2. Germline V lookup: CDR1 SGHRS, CDR2 YFSETQ. The ends lost 6 bases at V and 0 bases at J; junction bases unmatched: 18. This CDR3 is 19 amino acids long. The CDR3 nucleotides are TGCGCCAGCACCGCCCGGGGACTACTGACCCGCAGCTCCTACAATGAGCAGTTCTTC. This encodes CASTARGLLTRSSYNEQFF. The full variable domain, in which reference TRBV5-1 and TRBJ2-1 provide the parts outside the CDR3, is KAGVTQTPRYLIKTRGQQVTLSCSPISGHRSVSWYQQTPGQGLQFLFEYFSETQRNKGNFPGRFSGRQFSNSRSEMNVSTLELGDSALYLCASTARGLLTRSSYNEQFFGPGTRLTVL.

The chain is built from TRBV12-3 or TRBV12-4 and TRBJ1-2; D perhaps matches TRBD1 (6 bases). Trimming shortened V by 0 bases and J by 7 bases, and 6 bases separated the two germline ends. CDR3 length: 12 amino acids. DNA of the CDR3: TGTGCCAGCAGTTTAGCCAGGGGTGGCTACACCTTC. Its protein product is CASSLARGGYTF.

This chain's CDR3 is CASSLGTGEGLVGQYF. CDR3 in DNA: TGTGCCAGCAGCCTTGGGACAGGGGAGGGGCTAGTTGGGCAGTACTTC. The rearrangement joins TRBV7-2 to TRBJ2-7; TRBD1 matches at 10 bases. With V trimmed by 5 bases and J by 9 bases, 16 bases remained unmatched. Germline V lookup: CDR1 SGHTA, CDR2 FQGNSA. The CDR3 is 16 residues long.

The V call is TRBV6-5, the J call TRBJ1-2, with 9 bases that match TRBD1. Germline CDR1 reads MNHEY; CDR2 reads SVGAGI. Germline trimming cut 5 bases from V and 1 base from J; bases unmatched to any gene: 2. The CDR3 contains 14 residues. Here the CDR3 DNA reads TGTGCCAGCAGTCGGGACAGGGATAACTATGGCTACACCTTC. Residues: CASSRDRDNYGYTF.

J is TRBJ1-1 and V is TRBV13; a weak D match, TRBD1 (6 bases). V shed 3 bases and J shed 3 bases, with 11 bases lying between them. CDR1 and CDR2 (germline): PRHDT, FYEKMQ (reference sequence). The CDR3 length is 14 residues. CDR3 in amino acids: CASSLTNRDTEAFF. The CDR3 DNA reads TGTGCCAGCAGCTTGACCAACAGGGACACTGAAGCTTTCTTT. Full variable domain (remainder filled in from reference TRBV13 and TRBJ1-1): AAGVIQSPRHLIKEKRETATLKCYPIPRHDTVYWYQQGPGQDPQFLISFYEKMQSDKGSIPDRFSAQQFSDYHSELNMSSLELGDSALYFCASSLTNRDTEAFFGQGTRLTVV.

The V and J genes are TRBV9 and TRBJ2-5, with 10 bases identical to TRBD1. The CDR3 has 17 residues. Germline V CDR1 and CDR2: SGDLS, YYNGEE. V shed 0 bases, J shed 3 bases, and the junction held 8 bases outside the gene matches. The chain's CDR3 is CASSVGYSGTGEETQYF. CDR3 coding DNA: TGTGCCAGCAGCGTAGGCTATTCCGGGACAGGGGAAGAGACCCAGTACTTC.

Of note for this clone: Other DNA sequences within the sample encode an identical CDR3. This chain connects TRBV3-1 (or the pseudogene TRBV3-2) to TRBJ1-5; D not resolved. Deletions cut 0 bases from V and 1 base from J, with 4 bases between. From germline, CDR1 is LGHDT and CDR2 YNNKEL (reference sequence). The CDR3 spans 14 residues. The DNA of the CDR3 is TGTGCCAGCAGCCAAGATCCAAGCAATCAGCCCCAGCATTTT. Translating gives CASSQDPSNQPQHF.

This rearrangement joins TRBV30 to TRBJ2-6; possibly TRBD1 for D (5 bases). This CDR3 region has 15 residues. V lost 5 bases, J lost 0 bases, and 11 bases lay in between. CDR1 GTSNPN and CDR2 SVGIG come from the germline V gene (reference sequence). CDR3 sequence: CAWDTGSSGANVLTF. CDR3 in DNA: TGTGCCTGGGATACAGGAAGCTCTGGGGCCAACGTCCTGACTTTC. Complete variable domain (other parts from reference TRBV30 and TRBJ2-6): SQTIHQWPATLVQPVGSPLSLECTVEGTSNPNLYWYRQAAGRGLQLLFYSVGIGQISSEVPQNLSASRPQDRQFILSSKKLLLSDSGFYLCAWDTGSSGANVLTFGAGSRLTVL.

The chain is built from TRBV10-2 and TRBJ2-1, with 8 bases that match TRBD2. This CDR3 comprises 13 residues. From germline, CDR1 is WSHSY and CDR2 SAAADI. The J segment lost 7 bases and the V segment lost 8 bases, leaving 7 bases of the junction unmatched. CDR3 nucleotide sequence: TGCGCCAGCTTAGCGGGGCCCTCGAATGAGCAGTTCTTC. Protein product: CASLAGPSNEQFF.

This clone is a singleton in its sample. V gene TRBV7-9 combines with J gene TRBJ2-4; 7 nucleotides align to TRBD1. With V trimmed by 2 bases and J by 7 bases, 2 bases remained unmatched. The germline V gene encodes CDR1 SEHNR and CDR2 FQNEAQ (reference sequence). CDR3 length: 13 residues. CDR3 in amino acids: CASSLNRGNIQYF. In DNA, the CDR3 is TGTGCCAGCAGCTTAAACAGGGGTAACATTCAGTACTTC.

The genes are TRBV7-3 and TRBJ1-1, with D tentatively TRBD1 (6 bases). The germline CDR1 and CDR2 sequences are SGHTA and FQGTGA. The V and J ends lost 5 bases and 3 bases respectively, with 16 bases between them. This CDR3 is built from 15 residues. In nucleotides, the CDR3 is TGTGCCAGCAGCGAACAGGGTTTAGGGGACACTGAAGCTTTCTTT. Translation gives CASSEQGLGDTEAFF.

This sequence joins TRBV11-2 and TRBJ2-1; D unresolved. Germline CDR1 reads SGHAT; CDR2 reads FQNNGV. There are 14 residues in the CDR3. The V end lost 1 base, the J end lost 7 bases, and 11 bases lay between the germline ends. In DNA, the CDR3 is TGTGCCAGCAGCTTAGTTTATATCTCGAATGAGCAGTTCTTC. This encodes CASSLVYISNEQFF. Combining the CDR3 with reference TRBV11-2 and TRBJ2-1 gives the whole variable domain EAGVAQSPRYKIIEKRQSVAFWCNPISGHATLYWYQQILGQGPKLLIQFQNNGVVDDSQLPKDRFSAERLKGVDSTLKIQPAKLEDSAVYLCASSLVYISNEQFFGPGTRLTVL.

V is TRBV19 and J is TRBJ2-1, with D perhaps TRBD1 (5 bases). Trimming shortened V by 3 bases and J by 6 bases, and 18 bases separated the two germline ends. CDR3 size: 16 residues. From germline, CDR1 is LNHDA and CDR2 SQIVND (reference sequence). The CDR3 DNA reads as TGTGCCAGTAGTATTAATCGACAGCCTTCGGGCAATGAGCAGTTCTTC. Amino acid sequence: CASSINRQPSGNEQFF. The whole variable domain, remainder taken from reference TRBV19 and TRBJ2-1, is DGGITQSPKYLFRKEGQNVTLSCEQNLNHDAMYWYRQDPGQGLRLIYYSQIVNDFQKGDIAEGYSVSREKKESFPLTVTSAQKNPTAFYLCASSINRQPSGNEQFFGPGTRLTVL.

The J gene is TRBJ1-2, the V gene TRBV30; 10 bases map to TRBD1. CDR3 length: 17 residues. Looked up from germline, CDR1 is GTSNPN and CDR2 is SVGIG (reference sequence). J lost 3 bases, V lost 3 bases, and 13 bases had no gene match. The CDR3 region is CAWSPKNRDRGYYGYTF. DNA for the CDR3: TGTGCCTGGAGCCCCAAAAACCGGGACAGGGGCTACTATGGCTACACCTTC.